Listed below are T cell receptor beta chains from one sample, sequenced in a study of cytomegalovirus exposure and HLA in healthy donors. The protocol was immunoSEQ multiplex PCR, while the TCRdb copy is restricted to in-frame clones and leaves out a portion. Of about 200,000 clones listed, under 90% are singletons. The sample comprised PBMCs. All receptors derive from a boy between 2 and 10 years old in good health and CMV-seronegative. The CDR3 runs from the conserved cysteine through the conserved F or W. Each record gives: clone size, D gene, J gene, V gene, CDR3 DNA, CDR3 protein. D genes are given only for firm matches. Clone size, where shown, is once, few, many, or a class for clones that have expanded.

size: NA
D: TRBD1
J: TRBJ2-7
V: TRBV6-1
DNA: TGTGCCAGCAGGAGGACAGGGGCCAATTCCTACGAGCAGTACTTC
CDR3: CASRRTGANSYEQYF

size: NA
D: NA
J: TRBJ2-6
V: TRBV7-3
DNA: TGTGCCAGCAGTTTAGAGGGTACCTTCGGGAGCTCTGGGGCCAACGTCCTGACTTTC
CDR3: CASSLEGTFGSSGANVLTF

size: NA
D: NA
J: TRBJ2-3
V: TRBV11-1
DNA: TGTGCCAGCAGCCCAACTAGTGGCGTCACAGATACGCAGTATTTT
CDR3: CASSPTSGVTDTQYF

size: NA
D: TRBD1
J: TRBJ1-6
V: TRBV4-3
DNA: TGCGCCAGCAGCCAAGAACCGGGGACAGGGGGATCACCCCTCCACTTT
CDR3: CASSQEPGTGGSPLHF

size: NA
D: NA
J: TRBJ2-1
V: TRBV5-6
DNA: TGTGCCAGCAGGCGGGTTGCCTACAATGAGCAGTTCTTC
CDR3: CASRRVAYNEQFF

size: NA
D: TRBD1
J: TRBJ2-7
V: TRBV9
DNA: TGTGCCAGCAGCGTAGGGCAGGGGGCGCTGGGCTACGAGCAGTACTTC
CDR3: CASSVGQGALGYEQYF

size: once
D: TRBD2
J: TRBJ2-2
V: TRBV7-2
DNA: TGTGCCAGCAGCTTACGGGGGACTAGCGGCACCGGGGAGCTGTTTTTT
CDR3: CASSLRGTSGTGELFF

size: NA
D: NA
J: TRBJ1-1
V: TRBV9
DNA: TGTGCCAGCAGCCGAACGACAGGGAACACTGAAGCTTTCTTT
CDR3: CASSRTTGNTEAFF

size: NA
D: TRBD2
J: TRBJ2-1
V: TRBV5-4
DNA: TGTGCCAGCAGCTTTCAACCGGGACTAGCGGGGGATGAGCAGTTCTTC
CDR3: CASSFQPGLAGDEQFF

size: NA
D: NA
J: TRBJ1-1
V: TRBV29-1
DNA: TGCAGCGGAAACAGGGTCGTGGGAACTGAAGCTTTCTTT
CDR3: CSGNRVVGTEAFF

size: NA
D: NA
J: TRBJ2-1
V: TRBV4-1
DNA: TGCGCCAGCAGCCAAGTCACGGCCCGGGTGAGCTCCTACAATGAGCAGTTCTTC
CDR3: CASSQVTARVSSYNEQFF

size: NA
D: TRBD2
J: TRBJ2-3
V: TRBV2
DNA: TGTGCCAGCACGCCGCGCGGGACTAGCTACGCAGATACGCAGTATTTT
CDR3: CASTPRGTSYADTQYF

size: NA
D: TRBD1
J: TRBJ2-7
V: TRBV7-6
DNA: TGTGCCAGCAGCCCTACCAGGGGGCGCGTGGCCTACGAGCAGTACTTC
CDR3: CASSPTRGRVAYEQYF

size: few
D: NA
J: TRBJ1-2
V: TRBV5-4
DNA: TGTGCCAGCAGCTCCCGCCTATCCTATGGCTACACCTTC
CDR3: CASSSRLSYGYTF

size: NA
D: TRBD1
J: TRBJ2-7
V: TRBV10-3
DNA: TGTGCCATAGGGGGGACAGGGGGGAACGAGCAGTACTTC
CDR3: CAIGGTGGNEQYF

size: few
D: NA
J: TRBJ1-1
V: TRBV6-4
DNA: TGTGCCAGCAGTGACTCGCGGGGGAACACTGAAGCTTTCTTT
CDR3: CASSDSRGNTEAFF

size: NA
D: TRBD1
J: TRBJ2-6
V: TRBV9
DNA: TGTGCCAGCAGCCTAAGGACAGGGGGGGACTCTGGGGCCAACGTCCTGACTTTC
CDR3: CASSLRTGGDSGANVLTF

size: NA
D: NA
J: TRBJ2-3
V: TRBV11-2
DNA: TGTGCCAGCAGCTTAGCTAGCACAGATACGCAGTATTTT
CDR3: CASSLASTDTQYF

size: NA
D: NA
J: TRBJ2-7
V: TRBV7-2
DNA: TGTGCCAGCAGCCCCGCCCCACAGGTAGATTTCCCCTACGAGCAGTACTTC
CDR3: CASSPAPQVDFPYEQYF

size: NA
D: NA
J: TRBJ1-1
V: TRBV6-1
DNA: TGTGCCAGCAGTGATGGCAGGGTAAAGGCTTTCTTT
CDR3: CASSDGRVKAFF

size: NA
D: NA
J: TRBJ1-1
V: TRBV2
DNA: TGTGCCAGCAGTGAAAACTCTCAACAGGCAGGGAGGGGGTACACTGAAGCTTTCTTT
CDR3: CASSENSQQAGRGYTEAFF

size: NA
D: TRBD1
J: TRBJ1-2
V: TRBV14
DNA: TGTGCCAGCAGCCAGGACAGGTTTTATGGCTACACCTTC
CDR3: CASSQDRFYGYTF

size: NA
D: NA
J: TRBJ1-5
V: TRBV4-1
DNA: TGCGCCAGCAGCCAAGTTTTTGGTAGGGGAAGGAAGAATCAGCCCCAGCATTTT
CDR3: CASSQVFGRGRKNQPQHF

size: NA
D: NA
J: TRBJ2-3
V: TRBV9
DNA: TGTGCCAGCAGCGGCCGACTAGTCACAGATACGCAGTATTTT
CDR3: CASSGRLVTDTQYF

size: NA
D: TRBD1
J: TRBJ2-6
V: TRBV10-3
DNA: TGTGCCATCGGGCGGACAGGGGGCGCGGGGGCCAACGTCCTGACTTTC
CDR3: CAIGRTGGAGANVLTF

size: NA
D: TRBD1
J: TRBJ1-6
V: TRBV27
DNA: TGTGCCAGCAGTTCCGGGACAGGGGGAGGTTCACCCCTCCACTTT
CDR3: CASSSGTGGGSPLHF

size: few
D: TRBD1
J: TRBJ1-1
V: TRBV5-8
DNA: TGTGCCAGCAGCTTGATCGGGACAGGGGTGGCTGAAGCTTTCTTT
CDR3: CASSLIGTGVAEAFF

size: few
D: NA
J: TRBJ1-5
V: TRBV7-9
DNA: TGTGCCAGCACTACAGGGTCCAGCAATCAGCCCCAGCATTTT
CDR3: CASTTGSSNQPQHF

size: NA
D: NA
J: TRBJ2-7
V: TRBV5-1
DNA: TGCGCCAGCAGACCTGACTCGGCCCCAGAAGGCGAGCAGTACTTC
CDR3: CASRPDSAPEGEQYF

size: NA
D: TRBD1
J: TRBJ1-2
V: TRBV4-3
DNA: TGCGCCAGCAGCCAAGCTTTAATTGGGACAGGGGGCTACACCTTC
CDR3: CASSQALIGTGGYTF

size: few
D: TRBD1
J: TRBJ2-7
V: TRBV15
DNA: TGTGCCACCAGCAGCACTTGGGACAGGGGAGGGTACGAGCAGTACTTC
CDR3: CATSSTWDRGGYEQYF

size: NA
D: NA
J: TRBJ2-7
V: TRBV5-1
DNA: TGCGCCAGCAGCTTGGAGGGGCTGAGCTCCTACGAGCAGTACTTC
CDR3: CASSLEGLSSYEQYF

size: NA
D: NA
J: TRBJ1-4
V: TRBV9
DNA: TGTGCCAGCAGCGTCGGAGGGACTAATGAAAAACTGTTTTTT
CDR3: CASSVGGTNEKLFF

size: once
D: NA
J: TRBJ1-5
V: TRBV7-2
DNA: TGTGCCAGCTCCCAGGGGATCAATCAGCCCCAGCATTTT
CDR3: CASSQGINQPQHF

size: NA
D: NA
J: TRBJ2-1
V: TRBV30
DNA: TGTGCCTGGAGTCTGGGGGTCCGGGAGCTCTTCACTACGGTCTTC
CDR3: CAWSLGVRELFTTVF

size: NA
D: NA
J: TRBJ1-5
V: TRBV30
DNA: TGTGCCTGGAGTAGCAATAGCAATCAGCCCCAGCATTTT
CDR3: CAWSSNSNQPQHF

size: NA
D: NA
J: TRBJ1-3
V: TRBV7-9
DNA: TGTGCCAGCAGCTTGACAGGCCACTCTGGAAACACCATATATTTT
CDR3: CASSLTGHSGNTIYF

size: few
D: TRBD2
J: TRBJ2-7
V: TRBV5-1
DNA: TGCGCCAGCAGCTTATCAGCGGGGGTTGGAGCCGACGAGCAGTACTTC
CDR3: CASSLSAGVGADEQYF

size: once
D: TRBD2
J: TRBJ2-3
V: TRBV4-3
DNA: TGCGCCAGCAGCCAAGAGGCTAGCGGGGGTGGAGATACGCAGTATTTT
CDR3: CASSQEASGGGDTQYF

size: NA
D: NA
J: TRBJ1-1
V: TRBV2
DNA: TGTGCCAGCAGTGTTCGTGTGAAGCTTTTCTTT
CDR3: CASSVRVKLFF

size: NA
D: NA
J: TRBJ1-2
V: TRBV4-3
DNA: TGCGCCAGCAGCCCCGGGACACGGGATGAGGGTTTTAACTATGGCTACACCTTC
CDR3: CASSPGTRDEGFNYGYTF

size: NA
D: NA
J: TRBJ2-1
V: TRBV5-1
DNA: TGCGCCAGCAGCGGTAGCCTGCATGAGCAGTTCTTC
CDR3: CASSGSLHEQFF

size: few
D: NA
J: TRBJ2-5
V: TRBV18
DNA: TGTGCCAGCTCACCGGGACTTCAAGAGACCCAGTACTTC
CDR3: CASSPGLQETQYF

size: NA
D: TRBD1
J: TRBJ2-2
V: TRBV2
DNA: TGTGCCAGCAGGACAGGGGACTTCACCGGGGAGCTGTTTTTT
CDR3: CASRTGDFTGELFF

size: NA
D: TRBD1
J: TRBJ2-6
V: TRBV19
DNA: TGTGCCAGTAGTATTTCAACAGGGGAATCAGGGGCCAACGTCCTGACTTTC
CDR3: CASSISTGESGANVLTF

size: NA
D: NA
J: TRBJ2-1
V: TRBV7-2
DNA: TGTGCCAGCAGCTTTTGGGTCAGGGGTGGTAATGAGCAGTTCTTC
CDR3: CASSFWVRGGNEQFF

size: NA
D: NA
J: TRBJ2-3
V: TRBV9
DNA: TGTGCCAGCAGCCCCCCTGCGGGCACGCAGTATTTT
CDR3: CASSPPAGTQYF

size: NA
D: NA
J: TRBJ2-1
V: TRBV7-2
DNA: TGTGCCAGCAGCTATCAAACCGCCGGACTGACCTACAATGAGCAGTTCTTC
CDR3: CASSYQTAGLTYNEQFF

size: NA
D: NA
J: TRBJ2-1
V: TRBV29-1
DNA: TGCAGCGTTGCTGTCTCCTACAATGAGCAGTTCTTC
CDR3: CSVAVSYNEQFF

size: few
D: TRBD2
J: TRBJ2-1
V: TRBV27
DNA: TGTGCCAGCAGGTACGGTAGCGGGGGGGCCGAGAATGAGCAGTTCTTC
CDR3: CASRYGSGGAENEQFF